The 21 T cell receptor beta chains given below trace back to one sample, sequenced in a study of shared clonotypes between healthy human individuals. Assay used: immunoSEQ multiplex PCR; TCRdb lists only in-frame clones, some missing. This repertoire shows about 670,000 clones, roughly 70% found once; its top ten account for approximately 2%. The sequencing input was memory CD4+ T cells sorted from blood. Stated subset: CD45RA-negative fraction. Source of these receptors: a woman in her 30s in good health.

J is TRBJ2-7 and V is TRBV12-2. TRBV12-2 is a known pseudogene. This CDR3 is built from 15 residues. CDR3 DNA: TGTGCAAGTCGCTTAGAAGATCTAACATCCTACGAGCAGTACTTC. Residues: CASRLEDLTSYEQYF.

The CDR3 loop is CASRDQGKGSNQPQHF. DNA of the CDR3: TGTGCCAGCCGGGATCAAGGGAAGGGAAGCAATCAGCCCCAGCATTTT. This chain connects TRBV10-3 to TRBJ1-5; D not certain. The CDR3 covers 16 residues. Germline-derived CDR1 and CDR2 are ENHRY and SYGVKD. Between the trimmed V and J ends, which lost 10 bases and 1 base, there was a span of 20 bases.

The chain couples TRBV6-6 to TRBJ2-7, with 12 bases matching TRBD1. Germline loops: CDR1 MNHNY, CDR2 SVGAGI (reference sequence). The CDR3 totals 15 residues. With 5 bases clipped from V and 6 bases from J, the junction kept 8 bases outside the gene matches. This CDR3 reads CASSTSGQGAGEQYF. The CDR3 DNA reads TGTGCCAGCAGTACCTCGGGACAGGGGGCTGGCGAGCAGTACTTC.

This clone was counted between two and nine times. The rearrangement joins TRBV7-9 to TRBJ2-2; 8 nucleotides align to TRBD1. CDR1 and CDR2 from the germline V gene are SEHNR and FQNEAQ (reference sequence). CDR3 size: 15 residues. The trim removed 5 bases at V and 4 bases at J, leaving 6 bases unmatched. The CDR3 nucleotides are TGTGCCAGCAGCCTCAGGGGGCCGAGCACCGGGGAGCTGTTTTTT. The encoded protein is CASSLRGPSTGELFF. The variable domain in full, completed from reference TRBV7-9 and TRBJ2-2, reads DTGVSQNPRHKITKRGQNVTFRCDPISEHNRLYWYRQTLGQGPEFLTYFQNEAQLEKSRLLSDRFSAERPKGSFSTLEIQRTEQGDSAMYLCASSLRGPSTGELFFGEGSRLTVL.

The chain joins TRBV6-1 to TRBJ1-5; 8 nucleotides align to TRBD1. The germline V gene has CDR1 MNHNS and CDR2 SASEGT. This CDR3 spans 15 amino acids. The J segment lost 6 bases and the V segment lost 3 bases, leaving 7 bases of the junction unmatched. This CDR3 is CASSETGEVSQPQHF. In nucleotides, the CDR3 is TGTGCCAGCAGTGAGACAGGGGAGGTATCTCAGCCCCAGCATTTT.

Comments on this clone: Other DNA sequences in the sample encode the same CDR3. The genes are TRBV28 and TRBJ1-2; the D gene is possibly TRBD1 (6 bases). This CDR3 region has 13 residues. Germline V gives CDR1 MDHEN, CDR2 SYDVKM. V was pared by 2 bases and J by 4 bases, with 8 bases between. DNA for the CDR3: TGTGCCAGCAGTTTAGGGGGGCGCTATGGCTACACCTTC. Amino acids: CASSLGGRYGYTF.

As regards this clone: Other DNA sequences in this specimen translate into the identical CDR3. The J gene is TRBJ1-2, the V gene TRBV5-1; 7 bases line up with TRBD1. V shed 4 bases and J 4 bases; nucleotides not matched to a gene: 7. Germline V gene lookup returns CDR1 SGHRS and CDR2 YFSETQ. The CDR3 has 14 amino acids. The CDR3 DNA sequence: TGCGCCAGCAGCCTGGGGACAGAAACCTATGGCTACACCTTC. Its protein product is CASSLGTETYGYTF.

The J gene is TRBJ1-1, the V gene TRBV5-1, with no clear D. Trimming removed 5 bases from V and 3 bases from J, with 17 bases in between. The CDR3 length is 15 residues. The germline gives CDR1 SGHRS, CDR2 YFSETQ. The CDR3 bases are TGCGCCAGCAGGAGCAAGGACGGTGGGGACACTGAAGCTTTCTTT. Residues: CASRSKDGGDTEAFF. The whole variable domain, filled in from reference TRBV5-1 and TRBJ1-1, reads KAGVTQTPRYLIKTRGQQVTLSCSPISGHRSVSWYQQTPGQGLQFLFEYFSETQRNKGNFPGRFSGRQFSNSRSEMNVSTLELGDSALYLCASRSKDGGDTEAFFGQGTRLTVV.

V is TRBV14 and J is TRBJ1-3, with D possibly matching TRBD1 (6 bases). The CDR3 runs to 15 residues. The ends were cut back, 2 bases at V and 3 bases at J, with 11 bases in the middle. In germline, CDR1 is SGHDN, CDR2 FVKESK. CDR3 residues: CASSQTGALGNTIYF. The CDR3 nucleotides are TGTGCCAGCAGCCAAACGGGGGCGCTTGGAAACACCATATATTTT. Based on the CDR3 plus reference TRBV14 and TRBJ1-3, the full variable domain is EAGVTQFPSHSVIEKGQTVTLRCDPISGHDNLYWYRRVMGKEIKFLLHFVKESKQDESGMPNNRFLAERTGGTYSTLKVQPAELEDSGVYFCASSQTGALGNTIYFGEGSWLTVV.

The J gene is TRBJ2-7, the V gene TRBV29-1, with 11 positions matching TRBD2. The trim removed 4 bases at V and 0 bases at J, leaving 2 bases unmatched. Germline lookup yields CDR1 SQVTM and CDR2 ANQGSEA. CDR3 length equals 14 residues. CDR3 DNA: TGCAGCGTTGCAACTAGCGGGAGCTCCTACGAGCAGTACTTC. Amino acids: CSVATSGSSYEQYF.

On this clone: Other DNA sequences in this sample translate to the same CDR3. The rearrangement uses TRBV5-1 and TRBJ2-1, with D unresolved. The CDR3 has 15 residues. V was pared by 4 bases and J by 4 bases, with 15 bases between. Germline CDR1 and CDR2: SGHRS and YFSETQ. CDR3 loop: CASSADSLGYNEQFF. The DNA of the CDR3 is TGCGCCAGCAGCGCCGATTCCCTAGGTTACAATGAGCAGTTCTTC. Based on the CDR3 plus reference TRBV5-1 and TRBJ2-1, the full variable domain is KAGVTQTPRYLIKTRGQQVTLSCSPISGHRSVSWYQQTPGQGLQFLFEYFSETQRNKGNFPGRFSGRQFSNSRSEMNVSTLELGDSALYLCASSADSLGYNEQFFGPGTRLTVL.

This chain's CDR3 is CASSLGTGLNIQYF. The CDR3 nucleotides are TGTGCCAGCAGCCTTGGGACAGGGTTAAACATTCAGTACTTC. J is TRBJ2-4 and V is TRBV5-6; 9 positions agree with TRBD1. V shed 4 bases, J shed 6 bases, and the junction held 5 bases outside the gene matches. There are 14 residues in the CDR3. Germline V CDR1 and CDR2: SGHDT, YYEEEE.

The gene calls are TRBV14 and TRBJ2-1; weak D call: TRBD2 (5 bases). CDR1 is SGHDN, CDR2 FVKESK, per germline. V lost 1 base and J lost 8, with 15 bases in between. This CDR3 has 15 amino acids. This CDR3 reads CASSQVPTSFHEQFF. CDR3 DNA: TGTGCCAGCAGCCAAGTGCCCACTAGTTTCCATGAGCAGTTCTTC.

The chain combines TRBV5-1 with TRBJ2-5, with 12 bases identical to TRBD2. With 2 bases clipped from V and 5 bases from J, the junction kept 4 bases outside the gene matches. Germline V gives CDR1 SGHRS, CDR2 YFSETQ. CDR3 length equals 15 residues. The CDR3 nucleotides read TGCGCCAGCAGCTTAGGGACTAGCGGGTGGGAGACCCAGTACTTC. Protein product: CASSLGTSGWETQYF.

The chain has TRBV10-3 and TRBJ1-1; no firm D call. Germline values: CDR1 ENHRY, CDR2 SYGVKD. The V gene lost 5 bases and the J gene lost 0 bases, with 10 bases spanning the gap. The CDR3 has 14 residues. CDR3: CAISLAIMNTEAFF. CDR3 DNA sequence: TGTGCCATCAGTTTGGCCATAATGAACACTGAAGCTTTCTTT.

The chain uses TRBV6-5 and TRBJ2-7; 9 bases line up with TRBD1. The CDR3 covers 14 residues. CDR1 and CDR2 (germline): MNHEY, SVGAGI. V lost 5 bases and J lost 3; bases outside the gene matches: 5. The DNA for the CDR3 is TGTGCCAGCAGTGCCCCGGGACAGGGCTACGAGCAGTACTTC. This gives the protein CASSAPGQGYEQYF.

Notes on this clone: This CDR3 is also generated by other DNA sequences in the sample. The chain couples TRBV27 to TRBJ1-1; perhaps TRBD1 as D (5 bases). The V and J ends lost 8 bases and 4 bases respectively, with 14 bases between them. The V gene's germline CDR1 is MNHEY and CDR2 SMNVEV (reference sequence). The CDR3 has 13 amino acids. The CDR3 region is CASGGVRGTEAFF. For the CDR3, the DNA is TGTGCCAGCGGAGGGGTCCGAGGCACTGAAGCTTTCTTT.

CDR3 loop: CSASRAQDTQYF. CDR3 in DNA: TGCAGCGCATCACGTGCACAAGATACGCAGTATTTT. This chain joins TRBV29-1 and TRBJ2-3; D remains ambiguous. Trimming left V 7 bases short and J 5 bases short, with 13 bases between. The CDR3 has 12 amino acids. Germline CDR1 reads SQVTM; CDR2 reads ANQGSEA.

This clone has a single count. The chain is built from TRBV7-9 and TRBJ1-2; the match to TRBD1 covers 8 bases. The germline gives CDR1 SEHNR, CDR2 FQNEAQ (reference sequence). With V trimmed by 3 bases and J by 6 bases, 6 bases remained unmatched. The CDR3 runs to 14 residues. The CDR3 nucleotides are TGTGCCAGCAGCTTCCGAGCAGGGGGCCATGGCTACACCTTC. Translation gives CASSFRAGGHGYTF.

This clone was found a few times. This chain uses TRBV27 with TRBJ1-1; 7 bases are shared with TRBD1. The germline CDR1 and CDR2 sequences are MNHEY and SMNVEV (reference sequence). CDR3 length equals 13 residues. V lost 6 bases to trimming and J lost 5 bases; unmatched junction nucleotides: 6. The CDR3 region is CASSVQGRTEAFF. In DNA, the CDR3 is TGTGCCAGCAGCGTACAGGGGCGGACTGAAGCTTTCTTT.

V is TRBV19 and J is TRBJ2-1, with D hard to call. The germline V gene encodes CDR1 LNHDA and CDR2 SQIVND (reference sequence). This CDR3 spans 15 amino acids. V was cut by 5 bases and J by 3 bases, with 14 bases left in between. In nucleotides, the CDR3 is TGTGCCAGTAGTCCACAGAAAAATCGCTACAATGAGCAGTTCTTC. This encodes CASSPQKNRYNEQFF. Drawing the rest from reference TRBV19 and TRBJ2-1, the complete variable domain is DGGITQSPKYLFRKEGQNVTLSCEQNLNHDAMYWYRQDPGQGLRLIYYSQIVNDFQKGDIAEGYSVSREKKESFPLTVTSAQKNPTAFYLCASSPQKNRYNEQFFGPGTRLTVL.